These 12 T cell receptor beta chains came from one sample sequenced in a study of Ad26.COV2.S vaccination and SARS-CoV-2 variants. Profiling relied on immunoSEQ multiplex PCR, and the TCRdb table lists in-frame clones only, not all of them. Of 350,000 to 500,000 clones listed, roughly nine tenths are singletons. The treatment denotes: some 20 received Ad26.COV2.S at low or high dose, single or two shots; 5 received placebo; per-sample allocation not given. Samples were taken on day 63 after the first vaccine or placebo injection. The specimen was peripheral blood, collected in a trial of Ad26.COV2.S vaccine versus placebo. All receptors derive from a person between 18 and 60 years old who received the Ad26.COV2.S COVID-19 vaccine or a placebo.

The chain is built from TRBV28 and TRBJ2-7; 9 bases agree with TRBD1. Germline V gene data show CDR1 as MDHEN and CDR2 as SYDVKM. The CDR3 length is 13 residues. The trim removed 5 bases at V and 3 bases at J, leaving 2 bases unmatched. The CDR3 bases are TGTGCCAGCAGTCCGGGACAGGGCTACGAGCAGTACTTC. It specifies CASSPGQGYEQYF.

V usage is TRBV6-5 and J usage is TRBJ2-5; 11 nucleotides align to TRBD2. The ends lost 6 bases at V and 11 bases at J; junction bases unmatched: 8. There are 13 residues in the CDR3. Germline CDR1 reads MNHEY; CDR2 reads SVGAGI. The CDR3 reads CASRNSGGAGQYF. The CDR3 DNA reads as TGTGCCAGCAGAAATAGCGGGGGGGCCGGACAGTACTTC.

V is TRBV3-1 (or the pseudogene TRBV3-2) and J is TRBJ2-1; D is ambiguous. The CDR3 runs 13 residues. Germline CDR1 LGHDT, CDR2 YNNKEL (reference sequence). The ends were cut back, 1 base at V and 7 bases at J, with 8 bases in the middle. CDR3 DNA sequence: TGTGCCAGCAGCCAAGTTAGCCTTAATGAGCAGTTCTTC. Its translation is CASSQVSLNEQFF.

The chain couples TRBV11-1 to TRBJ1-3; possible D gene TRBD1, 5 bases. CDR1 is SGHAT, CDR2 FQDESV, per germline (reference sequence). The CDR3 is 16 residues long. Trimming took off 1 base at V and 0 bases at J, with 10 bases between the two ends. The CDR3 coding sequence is TGTGCCAGCAGCTTAGTCGGGACGGTCTCTGGAAACACCATATATTTT. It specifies CASSLVGTVSGNTIYF.

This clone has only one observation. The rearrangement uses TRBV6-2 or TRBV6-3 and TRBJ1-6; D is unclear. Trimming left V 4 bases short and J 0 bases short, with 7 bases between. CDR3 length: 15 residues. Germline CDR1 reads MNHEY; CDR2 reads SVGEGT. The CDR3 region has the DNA TGTGCCAGCAGTTCAGAGAGCTCCTATAATTCACCCCTCCACTTT. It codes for CASSSESSYNSPLHF.

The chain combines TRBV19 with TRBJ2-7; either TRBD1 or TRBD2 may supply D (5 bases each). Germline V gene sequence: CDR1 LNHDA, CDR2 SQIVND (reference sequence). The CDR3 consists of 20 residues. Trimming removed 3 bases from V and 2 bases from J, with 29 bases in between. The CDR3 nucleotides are TGTGCCAGTAGTATTGATCTAGAAACTATGGGACGAGGGTACGCCTACGAGCAGTACTTC. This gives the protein CASSIDLETMGRGYAYEQYF.

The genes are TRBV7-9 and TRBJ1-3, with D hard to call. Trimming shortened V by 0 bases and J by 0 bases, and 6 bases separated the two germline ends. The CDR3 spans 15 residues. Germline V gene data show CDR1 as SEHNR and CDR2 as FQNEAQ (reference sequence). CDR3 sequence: CASSLATASGNTIYF. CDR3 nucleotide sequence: TGTGCCAGCAGCTTAGCAACGGCCTCTGGAAACACCATATATTTT.

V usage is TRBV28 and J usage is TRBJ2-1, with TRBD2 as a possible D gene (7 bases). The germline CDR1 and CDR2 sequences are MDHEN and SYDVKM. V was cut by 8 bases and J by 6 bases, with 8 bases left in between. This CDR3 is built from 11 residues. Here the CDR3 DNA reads TGTGCCAGCGGGGGGGCCAATGAGCAGTTCTTC. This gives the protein CASGGANEQFF.

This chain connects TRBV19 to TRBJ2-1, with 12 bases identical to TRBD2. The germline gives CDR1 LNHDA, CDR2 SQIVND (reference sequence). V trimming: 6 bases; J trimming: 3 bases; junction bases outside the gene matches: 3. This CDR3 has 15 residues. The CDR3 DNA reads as TGTGCCAGTAGCAGGACTAGCGGGAACTACAATGAGCAGTTCTTC. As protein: CASSRTSGNYNEQFF.

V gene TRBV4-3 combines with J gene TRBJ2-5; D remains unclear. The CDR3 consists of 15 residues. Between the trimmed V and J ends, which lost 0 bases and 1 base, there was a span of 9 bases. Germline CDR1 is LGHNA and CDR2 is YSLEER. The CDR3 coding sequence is TGCGCCAGCAGCCAAGAGGTCAGTGTCCAAGAGACCCAGTACTTC. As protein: CASSQEVSVQETQYF.

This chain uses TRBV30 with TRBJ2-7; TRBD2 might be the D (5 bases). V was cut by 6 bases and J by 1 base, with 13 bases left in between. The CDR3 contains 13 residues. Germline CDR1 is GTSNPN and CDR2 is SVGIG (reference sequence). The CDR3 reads CACLGDISYEQYF. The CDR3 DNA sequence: TGTGCCTGTTTGGGAGACATTTCCTACGAGCAGTACTTC.

The CDR3 region is CASSLIQGASGNTIYF. CDR3 sequence (DNA): TGTGCCAGCAGCTTGATCCAGGGGGCGAGTGGAAACACCATATATTTT. The chain employs TRBV7-6 and TRBJ1-3; 8 bases map to TRBD1. Germline trimming cut 3 bases from V and 3 bases from J; bases unmatched to any gene: 7. Germline V lookup: CDR1 SGHVS, CDR2 FNYEAQ. CDR3 length: 16 residues.